This is a list of T cell receptor beta chains from one sample in a study of shared clonotypes between healthy human individuals. Some clones are missing from TCRdb's copy, which holds only in-frame ones; the method was immunoSEQ multiplex PCR. The sample records roughly 760,000 clones, around two thirds being singletons. Material for sequencing was memory CD4+ T cells sorted from blood. The receptors here all came from a woman under 40 in good health. Each CDR3 is given with its conserved first and last residue. D genes are given only for firm matches. Some rows have no size entry. The others give once, few or many, or a class for an expanded clone.

j_call	cdr3_length	d_call	clone_size	v_call	cdr3_aa	cdr3_nt
TRBJ2-7	15	TRBD2	few	TRBV6-1	CASSTSGGLVREQYF	TGTGCCAGCAGTACTAGCGGAGGGCTAGTACGGGAGCAGTACTTC
TRBJ2-1	16	TRBD2	-	TRBV7-3	CASSLTSSGRVNEQFF	TGTGCCAGCAGCCTTACCTCTAGCGGGAGGGTCAATGAGCAGTTCTTC
TRBJ2-6	17	TRBD1	-	TRBV11-3	CASSPGQGDSGANVLTF	TGTGCCAGCAGCCCAGGACAGGGTGACTCTGGGGCCAACGTCCTGACTTTC
TRBJ1-2	14	-	-	TRBV28	CASSLYRAGYGYTF	TGTGCCAGCAGTTTATACAGGGCTGGCTATGGCTACACCTTC
TRBJ2-1	15	TRBD2	-	TRBV27	CASSLAGVSHNEQFF	TGTGCCAGCAGCTTAGCGGGAGTCAGCCACAATGAGCAGTTCTTC
TRBJ1-2	12	-	once	TRBV28	CASREGEGGYTF	TGTGCCAGCAGGGAGGGAGAAGGTGGCTACACCTTC
TRBJ2-7	14	TRBD2	-	TRBV19	CASSMGGISYEQYF	TGTGCCAGTAGTATGGGGGGGATCTCCTACGAGCAGTACTTC
TRBJ2-2	15	TRBD2	few	TRBV12-5	CASGFWREAAGELFF	TGTGCTAGTGGTTTCTGGCGGGAGGCAGCCGGGGAGCTGTTTTTT
TRBJ2-7	14	-	-	TRBV7-9	CASSYLGSSGRQDF	TGTGCCAGCAGCTACTTAGGGTCTAGCGGACGACAGGACTTC
TRBJ1-1	12	-	once	TRBV2	CASSIQVTEAFF	TGTGCCAGCAGTATACAGGTCACTGAAGCTTTCTTT
TRBJ1-3	13	-	few	TRBV28	CASSMGGPSTIYF	TGTGCCAGCAGCATGGGGGGGCCTAGCACCATATATTTT
TRBJ1-1	14	-	-	TRBV5-1	CASSQGVRDTEAFF	TGCGCCAGCAGTCAAGGGGTTAGGGACACTGAAGCTTTCTTT
TRBJ2-7	13	-	few	TRBV12-1	CASSLREFNEQYF	TGTGCCAGCAGCTTACGGGAGTTCAACGAGCAGTACTTC
TRBJ2-1	15	TRBD2	-	TRBV5-1	CASSSLAGAYNEQFF	TGCGCCAGCAGCTCCCTAGCGGGAGCTTACAATGAGCAGTTCTTC
TRBJ2-7	18	TRBD2	-	TRBV19	CASSIASFTSGVSYEQYF	TGTGCCAGTAGTATAGCCTCCTTCACTAGCGGCGTTAGCTACGAGCAGTACTTC
TRBJ1-5	13	-	-	TRBV30	CAWSQGMDQPQHF	TGTGCCTGGAGTCAGGGCATGGATCAGCCCCAGCATTTT
TRBJ1-3	15	-	-	TRBV2	CASVGRIASGNTIYF	TGTGCCAGCGTGGGACGGATTGCCTCTGGAAACACCATATATTTT
TRBJ2-7	16	-	-	TRBV4-1	CASSPKAGADSYEQYF	TGCGCCAGCAGTCCCAAGGCAGGGGCAGACTCCTACGAGCAGTACTTC
TRBJ1-5	12	-	-	TRBV10-3	CAISESGQPQHF	TGTGCCATCAGTGAGTCAGGCCAGCCCCAGCATTTT
TRBJ1-1	13	-	-	TRBV2	CASRGTGNTEAFF	TGTGCCAGCAGGGGGACGGGGAACACTGAAGCTTTCTTT
TRBJ2-1	15	-	-	TRBV23-1	CASSQSAGPCTPQFF	TGCGCCAGCAGTCAATCGGCGGGTCCCTGTACCCCCCAGTTCTTC
TRBJ1-2	13	-	-	TRBV27	CASSLREGYGYTF	TGTGCCAGCAGTTTGAGGGAGGGCTATGGCTACACCTTC
TRBJ1-5	14	-	-	TRBV27	CASSLRDSAQPQHF	TGTGCCAGCAGTTTAAGGGATAGCGCTCAGCCCCAGCATTTT
TRBJ2-2	19	-	-	TRBV15	CATSRVLPRGRGGTGELFF	TGTGCCACCAGCAGAGTGCTCCCCCGGGGTCGGGGCGGAACCGGGGAGCTGTTTTTT
TRBJ2-2	13	-	-	TRBV11-2	CASSLGDSRELFF	TGTGCCAGCAGCTTAGGCGACAGCCGGGAGCTGTTTTTT